A selection of T cell receptor beta chains follows, all from one sample in a study of blood T cell repertoires in COVID-19. Libraries were prepared by immunoSEQ multiplex PCR; TCRdb keeps only in-frame clonotypes and omits some of them. This table has 100,000 to 150,000 clones, 85% to 90% appearing once. Specimen: peripheral blood. The receptors derive from a woman at least 80 years old with COVID-19, enrolled during active disease. The CDR3 runs from the conserved cysteine through the conserved F or W. A D gene is named only where the DNA matches it firmly. Where a row states a size, it is once, few, many or the class of an expanded clone; other rows omit it.

>TRBD1|-|TRBJ1-2|TRBV6-5
CASSYSAGGLIDGYTF
TGTGCCAGCAGTTACTCGGCAGGGGGCTTGATCGATGGCTACACCTTC
>TRBD1|-|TRBJ2-7|TRBV18
CASSPLMTGGSSYEQYF
TGTGCCAGCTCACCCTTAATGACAGGGGGATCTTCTTACGAGCAGTACTTC
>TRBD1|-|TRBJ2-1|TRBV4-3
CASSPQQGAAEQFF
TGCGCCAGCAGCCCCCAACAGGGGGCCGCTGAGCAGTTCTTC
>-|-|TRBJ2-7|TRBV5-1
CASSLTQVGGEQYF
TGCGCCAGCAGCTTGACGCAGGTCGGGGGCGAGCAGTACTTC
>TRBD2|-|TRBJ2-1|TRBV28
CASSPRTSGRWNEQFF
TGTGCCAGCAGTCCGCGGACTAGCGGAAGGTGGAATGAGCAGTTCTTC
>TRBD2|-|TRBJ2-5|TRBV7-2
CASSFVAGVETQYF
TGTGCCAGCAGCTTTGTAGCGGGAGTAGAGACCCAGTACTTC
>-|-|TRBJ2-5|TRBV24-1
CATSDYRNQETQYF
TGTGCCACCAGTGATTACAGGAACCAAGAGACCCAGTACTTC
>TRBD1|once|TRBJ1-1|TRBV7-8
CASSLADRGYPEAFF
TGTGCCAGCAGCTTAGCGGACAGGGGGTACCCTGAAGCTTTCTTT
>TRBD2|-|TRBJ2-7|TRBV3-1/TRBV3-2
CASSQGLAGLSYEQYF
TGTGCCAGCAGCCAGGGACTAGCGGGTCTCTCCTACGAGCAGTACTTC
>-|few|TRBJ1-5|TRBV5-8
CASSLVRDQPQHF
TGTGCCAGCAGCTTGGTCAGGGATCAGCCCCAGCATTTT
>TRBD1|-|TRBJ1-1|TRBV19
CASSTGTTGRTEAFF
TGTGCCAGTAGTACCGGTACGACAGGGCGCACTGAAGCTTTCTTT
>TRBD2|-|TRBJ2-4|TRBV19
CASSMGGGAKNIQYF
TGTGCCAGTAGTATGGGGGGGGGAGCCAAAAACATTCAGTACTTC
>TRBD2|-|TRBJ2-5|TRBV7-9
CASTKGLAGGETQYF
TGTGCCAGCACCAAGGGGCTAGCGGGCGGAGAGACCCAGTACTTC
>TRBD2|-|TRBJ2-7|TRBV18
CASSPGGRFNSYEQYF
TGTGCCAGCTCACCAGGCGGGAGGTTCAACTCCTACGAGCAGTACTTC
>TRBD1|-|TRBJ2-3|TRBV7-6
CASSSVQGDTQYF
TGTGCCAGCAGCTCAGTACAGGGGGATACGCAGTATTTT
>TRBD1|-|TRBJ1-6|TRBV6-1
CASSESGQGRGTYNSPLHF
TGTGCCAGCAGTGAATCGGGACAGGGTAGAGGCACCTATAATTCACCCCTCCACTTT
>-|-|TRBJ1-2|TRBV7-9
CASSLAVGGSHGYTF
TGTGCCAGCAGCTTAGCGGTGGGAGGGTCCCATGGCTACACCTTC
>-|-|TRBJ1-5|TRBV4-2
CASSQDPSNQPQHF
TGTGCCAGCAGCCAAGATCCGAGCAATCAGCCCCAGCATTTT
>TRBD1|-|TRBJ2-5|TRBV5-6
CASSIRDRGFLETQYF
TGTGCCAGCAGCATCCGGGACAGGGGTTTCCTAGAGACCCAGTACTTC
>-|-|TRBJ2-4|TRBV9
CASSRQDFLNDIQYF
TGTGCCAGCAGCAGGCAGGACTTTTTGAACGACATTCAGTACTTC
>-|once|TRBJ2-2|TRBV6-2/TRBV6-3
CASSSYGSTGELFF
TGTGCCAGCAGCTCCTACGGGAGTACGGGGGAGCTGTTTTTT
>-|-|TRBJ1-5|TRBV28
CASSFGGKGQPQHF
TGTGCCAGCAGTTTTGGGGGGAAGGGTCAGCCCCAGCATTTT
>-|-|TRBJ2-2|TRBV7-3
CASSLIGGDTGELFF
TGTGCCAGCAGCTTAATAGGCGGGGACACCGGGGAGCTGTTTTTT
>TRBD2|-|TRBJ2-7|TRBV6-6
CASTAMGLAGVGQYF
TGTGCCAGCACCGCGATGGGACTAGCGGGAGTCGGGCAGTACTTC
>TRBD1|-|TRBJ2-5|TRBV5-6
CASSAPGQGQETQYF
TGTGCCAGCAGCGCGCCGGGACAGGGGCAAGAGACCCAGTACTTC
>TRBD1|-|TRBJ1-4|TRBV6-2/TRBV6-3
CASSQPTGELFF
TGTGCCAGCAGTCAACCGACAGGGGAACTGTTTTTT
>TRBD1|-|TRBJ2-2|TRBV10-3
CAIRGDRENTGELFF
TGTGCCATCAGAGGGGACAGGGAGAACACCGGGGAGCTGTTTTTT
>-|-|TRBJ2-6|TRBV24-1
CATSDSTPSGGANVLTF
TGTGCCACCAGTGATTCGACCCCCTCGGGGGGGGCCAACGTCCTGACTTTC
>TRBD2|-|TRBJ2-3|TRBV2
CASSEVGAGGGDTQYF
TGTGCCAGCAGTGAAGTCGGCGCGGGAGGGGGCGATACGCAGTATTTT
>-|-|TRBJ1-4|TRBV18
CASSPGQINEKLFF
TGTGCCAGCTCACCCGGACAGATTAATGAAAAACTGTTTTTT
>-|-|TRBJ1-4|TRBV20-1
CSASLEVVGGKLFF
TGCAGTGCTAGTCTCGAGGTCGTGGGGGGAAAACTGTTTTTT